The sequence of this T cell receptor (beta chain) was determined in a study of long-term antiretroviral therapy in people with HIV. Study results and caveats: Patients on ART gained diversity, which nonetheless stayed below transplant donor controls. Narrower CDR3 length ranges marked HIV repertoires relative to controls.

Germline CDR1 reads LGHNA; CDR2 reads YSLEER. The CDR3 is made up of 13 amino acids. Trimming removed 4 bases at V and 7 bases at J, with 11 bases between. Details on this clone: Its antigen is not identified.

The assay, immunoSEQ v3.0, was run at survey level. Sequencing aimed to cover roughly 35,000-50,000 T-cell genomes per sample. This table comes from immunoSEQ multiplex PCR, and its TCRdb copy is limited to in-frame clones, with some not included. The repertoire holds under 50,000 clones, approximately 86% seen once, with around 3.9% in the top ten. The sample in question was unsorted PBMCs, obtained just before starting antiretroviral therapy. This clonotype originated in a woman under 30 with HIV. This chain uses TRBV4-3 with TRBJ2-1; D not resolved. In DNA, the CDR3 is TGCGCCAGCAGCCCTTCGGAAGAAAATGAGCAGTTCTTC. Amino acid sequence: CASSPSEENEQFF.